The clone carrying this TCR beta chain was seen a few times. CDR3 length equals 16 residues. Germline values: CDR1 MNHEY, CDR2 SVGAGI. The V and J ends lost 4 bases and 3 bases, in that order; junction bases with no gene match: 5. The data originate from a study of shared clonotypes between healthy human individuals. Repertoires were generated with immunoSEQ multiplex PCR, while TCRdb's copy carries only in-frame clones and drops some. The sample lists about 1 million clones; about 76% were seen once. Donors were Caucasian adults residing in Nashville, Tennessee, USA. The specimen was memory CD4+ T cells sorted from blood. Subset: CD45RA-negative fraction. The genes are TRBV6-5 and TRBJ2-3; 12 bases agree with TRBD2. This TCR was sampled from a man between 18 and 29 years old in good health. CDR3 sequence (DNA): TGTGCCAGCAGTTCGAGACTAGCGGGGGAGACAGATACGCAGTATTTT. It is translated as CASSSRLAGETDTQYF.